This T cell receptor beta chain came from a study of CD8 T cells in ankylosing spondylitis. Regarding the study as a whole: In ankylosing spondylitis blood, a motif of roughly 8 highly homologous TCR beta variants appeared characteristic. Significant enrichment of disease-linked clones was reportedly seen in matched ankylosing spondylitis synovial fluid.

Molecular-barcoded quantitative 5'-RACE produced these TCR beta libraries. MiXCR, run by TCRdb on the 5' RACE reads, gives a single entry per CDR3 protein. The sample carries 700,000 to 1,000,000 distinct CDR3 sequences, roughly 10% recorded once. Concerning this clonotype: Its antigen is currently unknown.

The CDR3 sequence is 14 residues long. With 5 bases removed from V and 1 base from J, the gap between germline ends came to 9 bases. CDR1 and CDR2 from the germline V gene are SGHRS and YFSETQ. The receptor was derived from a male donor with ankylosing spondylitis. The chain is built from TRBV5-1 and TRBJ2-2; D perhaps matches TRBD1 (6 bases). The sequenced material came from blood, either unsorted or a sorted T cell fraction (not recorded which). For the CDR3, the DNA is TGCGCCAGCAGAGGGGGACAGAACACCGGGGAGCTGTTTTTT. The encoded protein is CASRGGQNTGELFF.